This T cell receptor (beta chain) emerged from a study of follicular helper T cells after annual influenza vaccination. The CDR3 sequence is 16 residues long. The V and J ends lost 3 bases and 3 bases respectively, with 14 bases between them. Germline assignment: CDR1 ENHRY and CDR2 SYGVKD. Sequencing used immunoSEQ multiplex PCR; TCRdb keeps in-frame clones, though not all of them. This table holds about 9,400 clones, 82% found once. Time point: 2015-2016 season, pre-vaccination. Excluded were substance abuse, HIV/AIDS, active cancer, immunomodulatory drugs and active illness. Between about 35 and 110 mL of blood was drawn per time point.

This clonotype was sampled from an adult who received the influenza vaccine. The specimen comprised CXCR5+ CD38- circulating T follicular helper cells from blood, sampled on the day of influenza vaccination. Subset denoted: circulating Tfh, non-naive CD4+CXCR5+PD-1+ (ICOS+CD38+ or ICOS-CD38-). This rearrangement joins TRBV10-3 to TRBJ2-2, with D possibly matching TRBD2 (6 bases). In nucleotides, the CDR3 is TGTGCCATCAGTGAATCGGGGGACTTCGACACCGGGGAGCTGTTTTTT. Translated, it gives CAISESGDFDTGELFF.